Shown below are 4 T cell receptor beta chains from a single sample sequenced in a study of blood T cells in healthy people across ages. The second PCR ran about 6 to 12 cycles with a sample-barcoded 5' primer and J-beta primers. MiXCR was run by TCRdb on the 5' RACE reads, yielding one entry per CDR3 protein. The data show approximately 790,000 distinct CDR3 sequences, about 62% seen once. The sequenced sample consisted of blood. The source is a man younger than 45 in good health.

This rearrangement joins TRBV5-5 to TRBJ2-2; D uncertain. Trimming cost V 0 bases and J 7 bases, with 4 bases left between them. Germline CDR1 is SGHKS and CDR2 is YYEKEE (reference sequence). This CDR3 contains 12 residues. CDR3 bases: TGTGCCAGCAGCTTGGTCCGCGGGGAGCTGTTTTTT. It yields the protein CASSLVRGELFF.

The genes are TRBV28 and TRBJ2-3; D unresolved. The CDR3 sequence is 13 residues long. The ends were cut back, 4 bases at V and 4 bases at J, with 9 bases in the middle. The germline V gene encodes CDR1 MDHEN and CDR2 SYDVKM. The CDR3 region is CASSYSPPDTQYF. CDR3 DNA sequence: TGTGCCAGCAGTTACAGCCCACCAGATACGCAGTATTTT.

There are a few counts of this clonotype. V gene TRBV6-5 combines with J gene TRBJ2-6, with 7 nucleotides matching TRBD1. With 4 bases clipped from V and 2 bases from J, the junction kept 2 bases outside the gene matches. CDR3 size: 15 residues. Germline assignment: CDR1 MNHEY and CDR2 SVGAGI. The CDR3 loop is CASSFQGAGANVLTF. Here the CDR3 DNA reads TGTGCCAGCAGTTTCCAGGGGGCTGGGGCCAACGTCCTGACTTTC.

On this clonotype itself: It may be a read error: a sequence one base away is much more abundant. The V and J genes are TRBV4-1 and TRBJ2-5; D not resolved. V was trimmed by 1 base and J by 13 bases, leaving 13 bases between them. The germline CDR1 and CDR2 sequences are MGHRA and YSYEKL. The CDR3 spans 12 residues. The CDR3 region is CASSQGDRDRYF. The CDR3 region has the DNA TGCGCCAGCAGCCAAGGTGACCGTGATAGGTACTTC.